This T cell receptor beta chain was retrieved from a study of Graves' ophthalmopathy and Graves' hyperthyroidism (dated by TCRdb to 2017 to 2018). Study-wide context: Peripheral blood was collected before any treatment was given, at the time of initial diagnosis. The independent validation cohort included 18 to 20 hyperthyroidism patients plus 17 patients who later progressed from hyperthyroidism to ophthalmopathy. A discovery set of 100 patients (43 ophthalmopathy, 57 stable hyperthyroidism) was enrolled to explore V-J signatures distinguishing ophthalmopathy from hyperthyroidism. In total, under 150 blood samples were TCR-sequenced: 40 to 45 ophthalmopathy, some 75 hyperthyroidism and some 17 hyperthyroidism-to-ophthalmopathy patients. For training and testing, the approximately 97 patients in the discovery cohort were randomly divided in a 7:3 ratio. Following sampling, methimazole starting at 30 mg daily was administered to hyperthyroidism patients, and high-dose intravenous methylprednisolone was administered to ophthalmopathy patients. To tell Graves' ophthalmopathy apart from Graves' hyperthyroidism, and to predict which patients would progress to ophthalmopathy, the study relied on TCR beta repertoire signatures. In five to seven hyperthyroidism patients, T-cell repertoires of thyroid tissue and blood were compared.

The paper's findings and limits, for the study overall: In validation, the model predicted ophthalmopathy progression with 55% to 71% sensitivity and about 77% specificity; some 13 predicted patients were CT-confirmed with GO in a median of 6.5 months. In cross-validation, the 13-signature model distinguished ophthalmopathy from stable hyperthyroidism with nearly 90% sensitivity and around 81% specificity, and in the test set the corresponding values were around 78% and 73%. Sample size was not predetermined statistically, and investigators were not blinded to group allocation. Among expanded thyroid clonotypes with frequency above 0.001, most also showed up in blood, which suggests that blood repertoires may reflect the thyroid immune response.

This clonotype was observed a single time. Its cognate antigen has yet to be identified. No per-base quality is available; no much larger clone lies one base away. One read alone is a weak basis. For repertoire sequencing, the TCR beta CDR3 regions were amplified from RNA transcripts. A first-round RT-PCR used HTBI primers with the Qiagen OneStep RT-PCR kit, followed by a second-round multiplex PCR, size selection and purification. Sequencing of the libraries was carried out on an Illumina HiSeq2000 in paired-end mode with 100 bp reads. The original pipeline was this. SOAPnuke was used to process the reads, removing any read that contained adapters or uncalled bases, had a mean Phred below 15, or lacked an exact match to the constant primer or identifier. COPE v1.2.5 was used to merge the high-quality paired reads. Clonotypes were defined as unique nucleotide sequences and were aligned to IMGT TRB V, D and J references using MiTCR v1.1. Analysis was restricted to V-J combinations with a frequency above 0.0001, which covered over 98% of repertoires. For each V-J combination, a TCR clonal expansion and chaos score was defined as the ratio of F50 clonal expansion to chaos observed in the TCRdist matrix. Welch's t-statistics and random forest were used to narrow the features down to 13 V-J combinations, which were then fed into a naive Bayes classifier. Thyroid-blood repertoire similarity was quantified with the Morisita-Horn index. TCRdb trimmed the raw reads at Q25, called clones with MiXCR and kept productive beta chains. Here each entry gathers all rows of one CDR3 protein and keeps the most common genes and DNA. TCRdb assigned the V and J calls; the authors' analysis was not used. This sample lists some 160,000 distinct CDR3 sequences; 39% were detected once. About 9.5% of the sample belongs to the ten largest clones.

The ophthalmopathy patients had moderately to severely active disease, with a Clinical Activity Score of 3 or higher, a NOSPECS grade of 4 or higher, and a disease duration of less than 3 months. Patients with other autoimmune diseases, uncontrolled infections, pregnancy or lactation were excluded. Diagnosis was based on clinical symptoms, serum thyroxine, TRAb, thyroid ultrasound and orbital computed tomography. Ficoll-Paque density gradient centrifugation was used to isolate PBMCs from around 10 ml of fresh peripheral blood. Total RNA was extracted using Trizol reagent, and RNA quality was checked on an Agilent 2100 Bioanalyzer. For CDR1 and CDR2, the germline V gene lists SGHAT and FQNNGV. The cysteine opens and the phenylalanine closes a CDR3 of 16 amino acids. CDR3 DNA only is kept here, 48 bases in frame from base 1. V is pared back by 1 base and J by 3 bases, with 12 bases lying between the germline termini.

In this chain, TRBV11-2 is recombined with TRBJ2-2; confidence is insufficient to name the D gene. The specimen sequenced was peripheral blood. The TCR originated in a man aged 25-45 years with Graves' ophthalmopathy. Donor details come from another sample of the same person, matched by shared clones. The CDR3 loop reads CASSLVNARDTGELFF. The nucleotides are TGTGCCAGCAGCTTAGTAAATGCCCGGGACACCGGGGAGCTGTTTTTT.